This T cell receptor (beta chain) is from a study of blood T cell repertoires in COVID-19. Study-level information: Material from acute and convalescent COVID-19 was sourced from the United States, Italy and Spain.

Trimming removed 4 bases at V and 5 bases at J, with 17 bases between. CDR1 is LGHDT and CDR2 is YNNKEL in the germline V gene (reference sequence). The CDR3 totals 15 residues. Original analysis: Estimation of nucleated cell counts relied on the amplification of reference gene primers. Using immunoSEQ multiplex PCR, the repertoire was profiled, and TCRdb retains in-frame clones only, with some absent. V and J calls and clone size come straight from that table; D and trimming were deduced from the DNA. The sample yields some 130,000 clones, around three quarters seen once. The sequenced sample consisted of peripheral blood. The TCR was taken from a man in his sixties with acute or convalescent COVID-19. The rearrangement links TRBV3-1 (or the pseudogene TRBV3-2) to TRBJ2-5; D is perhaps TRBD1 (6 bases). The CDR3 loop reads CASSLRQASVETQYF. The CDR3 coding sequence is TGTGCCAGCAGCCTAAGACAGGCGAGCGTGGAGACCCAGTACTTC.